This T cell receptor beta chain comes out of a study of blood T cell repertoires in COVID-19. Study summary: There were acute and convalescent COVID-19 samples, and they came from the United States, Italy and Spain. PBMCs, B-cell-depleted T cells, or T cells provided the cDNA or gDNA that made up the material.

J was trimmed by 2 bases and V by 1 base; bases with no gene match: 5. Germline V gene lookup returns CDR1 SGHNT and CDR2 YYREEE (reference sequence). CDR3 length: 16 amino acids. The table came from immunoSEQ multiplex PCR; TCRdb's copy has only in-frame clones and leaves some out. The sample includes about 160,000 clones, about 80% of them seen just once. The sequencing input was peripheral blood. The gene calls are TRBV5-4 and TRBJ1-4; 7 bases agree with TRBD1. This TCR came from a man in his sixties with acute or convalescent COVID-19. This CDR3 reads CASSLRGGRTNEKLFF. CDR3 DNA sequence: TGTGCCAGCAGCTTGCGAGGGGGCAGGACTAATGAAAAACTGTTTTTT.